The 17 T cell receptor beta chains below come from one sample, sequenced in a study of patients and donors after allogeneic stem cell transplantation. TCRdb processed the RT-PCR reads anew with MiXCR; each CDR3 protein has one entry. The data contain about 160,000 distinct CDR3 sequences, 24% of them singletons. Sequencing was carried out using blood, either unsorted or a sorted T cell fraction (not recorded which). All receptors come from a human donor who was either an allogeneic HSCT recipient or a stem cell or donor lymphocyte infusion donor (not recorded which). It is not recorded whose cells these are; they may come from a transplant donor.

This clonotype was seen only a few times. This chain links TRBV29-1 with TRBJ1-1; 8 bases match TRBD1. V lost 8 bases, J lost 8 bases, and 10 bases stayed unmatched. CDR3 length: 12 residues. Germline CDR1 reads SQVTM; CDR2 reads ANQGSEA. The CDR3 DNA reads TGCAGCTTACGTCAGGGGGCAGGAGAAGCTTTCTTT. Translating gives CSLRQGAGEAFF. Full variable domain (outside the CDR3, taken from reference TRBV29-1 and TRBJ1-1): SAVISQKPSRDICQRGTSLTIQCQVDSQVTMMFWYRQQPGQSLTLIATANQGSEATYESGFVIDKFPISRPNLTFSTLTVSNMSPEDSSIYLCSLRQGAGEAFFGQGTRLTVV.

The sample holds a few counts of this clonotype. The chain is built from TRBV12-3 or TRBV12-4 and TRBJ1-4; the D is unclear. The V and J ends lost 2 bases and 10 bases respectively, with 11 bases between them. This CDR3 contains 13 residues. CDR3 amino acids: CASSLTDAGKLFF. The CDR3 DNA sequence: TGTGCCAGCAGTTTAACCGACGCTGGAAAACTGTTTTTT.

V usage is TRBV11-2 and J usage is TRBJ1-3; tentative D call: TRBD1 (5 bases). CDR1 is SGHAT, CDR2 FQNNGV, per germline. CDR3 length equals 16 residues. V was shortened by 0 bases and J by 3 bases, with 12 bases between the two germline ends. This CDR3 is CASSLEVWGSGNTIYF. The CDR3 region has the DNA TGTGCCAGCAGCTTAGAGGTCTGGGGGAGTGGAAACACCATATATTTT.

This chain connects TRBV5-1 to TRBJ2-2; 7 bases map to TRBD2. Germline assignment: CDR1 SGHRS and CDR2 YFSETQ. V gave up 0 bases and J gave up 3 bases; unmatched junction bases: 5. CDR3 size: 16 residues. The CDR3 coding sequence is TGCGCCAGCAGCTTGGGACTAGCTTTAGACACCGGGGAGCTGTTTTTT. Translated, it gives CASSLGLALDTGELFF.

The chain couples TRBV4-1 to TRBJ2-1, with D possibly being TRBD2 (6 bases). Trimming took 4 bases from V and 0 from J, leaving 13 bases between them. From germline, CDR1 is MGHRA and CDR2 YSYEKL. The CDR3 covers 16 residues. In DNA, the CDR3 is TGCGCCAGCAGCCTGGGACTGCACAGCTCCTACAATGAGCAGTTCTTC. This translates into CASSLGLHSSYNEQFF.

This clonotype appeared once. The chain uses TRBV15 and TRBJ1-5; D ambiguous. The CDR3 has 14 amino acids. Trimming took 0 bases from V and 3 from J, leaving 6 bases between them. Per germline, CDR1 LNHNV and CDR2 YYDKDF (reference sequence). This chain's CDR3 is CATSREGNNQPQHF. CDR3 bases: TGTGCCACCAGCAGAGAAGGGAACAATCAGCCCCAGCATTTT.

Comment on this clonotype: This could be a read error, since a much larger clone is one nucleotide away. The missing conserved phenylalanine or tryptophan at the end of this CDR3 makes a read error likely. The chain links TRBV7-9 to TRBJ1-1; D uncertain. Germline lookup yields CDR1 SEHNR and CDR2 FQNEAQ (reference sequence). CDR3 length: 12 residues. V lost 1 base and J lost 8, with 8 bases in between. As DNA, the CDR3 is TGTGCCAGCAGCTTAGTCCTCATGGAAGCTTTCTTG. It yields the protein CASSLVLMEAFL.

The genes are TRBV5-1 and TRBJ2-7; 9 positions match TRBD2. The CDR3 covers 15 residues. Germline-derived CDR1 and CDR2 are SGHRS and YFSETQ. The V segment lost 0 bases and the J segment 0 bases; nucleotides outside the gene matches: 1. CDR3 region: CASSLVLAGSYEQYF. The CDR3 nucleotides read TGCGCCAGCAGCTTGGTACTAGCGGGCTCCTACGAGCAGTACTTC.

There are a few counts of this clonotype. The chain employs TRBV9 and TRBJ1-6, with 8 bases lining up with TRBD1. V shed 2 bases and J 10 bases; nucleotides not matched to a gene: 11. The CDR3 covers 16 residues. Per germline, CDR1 SGDLS and CDR2 YYNGEE. CDR3 sequence reads: CASSVATDRAGSPLHF. The CDR3 coding sequence is TGTGCCAGCAGCGTCGCTACGGACAGGGCCGGGTCACCCCTCCACTTT.

This chain's CDR3 is CASRGSPSWAPETQYF. The CDR3 region has the DNA TGTGCCAGCAGAGGCTCCCCATCCTGGGCACCGGAGACCCAGTACTTC. V usage is TRBV12-3 or TRBV12-4 and J usage is TRBJ2-5; D is undetermined. V gave up 6 bases and J gave up 5 bases, with 22 bases separating them. CDR3 length: 16 residues.

This clonotype was found once. The chain couples TRBV5-1 to TRBJ2-7; D call uncertain. This CDR3 has 14 amino acids. Trimming removed 7 bases at V and 1 base at J, with 15 bases between. The germline gives CDR1 SGHRS, CDR2 YFSETQ. DNA of the CDR3: TGCGCCAGCGATAGGCGCCCGGTTTCCTACGAGCAGTACTTC. It is translated as CASDRRPVSYEQYF.

The V and J genes are TRBV29-1 and TRBJ2-3, with 7 bases fitting TRBD1. The CDR3 is 13 residues long. J was trimmed by 1 base and V by 7 bases; bases with no gene match: 5. The germline gives CDR1 SQVTM, CDR2 ANQGSEA. CDR3 coding DNA: TGCAGCGGTCGGACAGGCGGCACAGATACGCAGTATTTT. It yields the protein CSGRTGGTDTQYF.

The chain recombines TRBV5-5 with TRBJ1-2; D is ambiguous. This CDR3 is built from 11 residues. With 2 bases removed from V and 10 bases from J, the gap between germline ends came to 9 bases. Germline V gives CDR1 SGHKS, CDR2 YYEKEE (reference sequence). This chain's CDR3 is CASSLWDDYTF. CDR3 nucleotides: TGTGCCAGCAGCTTATGGGATGACTACACCTTC.

The chain carries TRBV20-1 and TRBJ2-2; D remains unclear. In germline, CDR1 is DFQATT, CDR2 SNEGSKA (reference sequence). This CDR3 comprises 13 residues. The V gene lost 0 bases and the J gene lost 6 bases, with 8 bases spanning the gap. CDR3 in amino acids: CSAREAGAGELFF. For the CDR3, the DNA is TGCAGTGCTAGAGAGGCAGGTGCCGGGGAGCTGTTTTTT.

The rearrangement links TRBV6-5 to TRBJ1-1; TRBD1 aligns across 7 bases. This CDR3 has 13 residues. Germline loops: CDR1 MNHEY, CDR2 SVGAGI. The CDR3 reads CLTGVMMNTEAFF. CDR3 coding DNA: TGTTTAACAGGGGTGATGATGAACACTGAAGCTTTCTTT.

This clonotype turned up a few times. The chain couples TRBV5-1 to TRBJ1-6; D is unresolved. Deletions cut 3 bases from V and 8 bases from J, with 15 bases between. Germline-derived CDR1 and CDR2 are SGHRS and YFSETQ. The CDR3 covers 15 residues. The CDR3 region is CASSSRAGPDSPLHF. The CDR3 region has the DNA TGCGCCAGCAGCTCCCGCGCAGGTCCGGATTCACCCCTCCACTTT.

The gene calls are TRBV7-9 and TRBJ1-1, with 8 bases that match TRBD1. The CDR3 length is 15 residues. Germline values: CDR1 SEHNR, CDR2 FQNEAQ (reference sequence). Losses at the gene ends were 5 bases for V and 1 base for J; bases not matched to a gene: 6. In DNA, the CDR3 is TGTGCCAGCAGCGCCCTACAGGGGGGGAACACTGAAGCTTTCTTT. Amino acid sequence: CASSALQGGNTEAFF.